This TCR beta chain was found in a study of response to subunit inactivated influenza vaccine. Via MiXCR, TCRdb re-called the RT-PCR reads, giving one row per CDR3 protein. The sample contains fewer than 700,000 distinct CDR3 sequences, 13% of which appear only once. This clonotype was counted many times. Its antigen is unidentified. Study conclusions and caveats: That few new T cells are recruited by each seasonal influenza vaccination was the authors' suggestion.

The trim removed 0 bases at V and 5 bases at J, leaving 4 bases unmatched. This CDR3 spans 15 amino acids. Germline loops: CDR1 KGHSH, CDR2 LQKENI. The TCR comes from a man in his fifties who received an inactivated influenza vaccine. The sequenced sample was PBMCs from blood, obtained around seven weeks after vaccination. This chain connects TRBV18 to TRBJ2-3, with 8 bases identical to TRBD1. The DNA for the CDR3 is TGTGCCAGCTCACCACCCAGGGGGCAGGGAGATACGCAGTATTTT. Its translation: CASSPPRGQGDTQYF.